This T cell receptor beta chain derives from a study of shared clonotypes between healthy human individuals. This clone was observed a single time. The germline gives CDR1 SEHNR, CDR2 FQNEAQ (reference sequence). This CDR3 has 15 residues. V was clipped by 5 bases and J by 3 bases, with 17 bases between them. Assay used: immunoSEQ multiplex PCR; TCRdb lists only in-frame clones, some missing. The sample holds some 2,400,000 clones, around 95% seen once. This TCR was sampled from a young man in good health. The chain is built from TRBV7-9 and TRBJ2-7, with a tentative D call TRBD2 (6 bases). Sequencing was done on a sample of naive CD4+ T cells sorted from blood. Subset noted: CD45RA+ positively selected. Here the CDR3 DNA reads TGTGCCAGCAGCCGTTCGGTAGCGGCAGACTACGAGCAGTACTTC. Its protein product is CASSRSVAADYEQYF.